The 21 T cell receptor beta chains listed next were all sequenced from one sample in a study of T-cell reconstitution after alpha-beta-depleted transplantation in children. The authors prepared the TCRbeta library with unique molecular identifiers. MiXCR, run by TCRdb on the PCR reads, gives a single entry per CDR3 protein. The data show a few hundred thousand distinct CDR3 sequences, approximately 41% seen once. This specimen consisted of PBMCs, obtained before TCRalphabeta/CD19-depleted stem cell transplant. These receptors were collected from a girl aged 2 to 9 with aplastic anemia, due to receive a stem cell transplant.

This clonotype was seen a few times. The V call is TRBV5-1, the J call TRBJ2-7; the match to TRBD1 covers 8 bases. V gave up 2 bases and J gave up 7 bases; unmatched junction bases: 11. CDR3 size: 15 residues. Germline values: CDR1 SGHRS, CDR2 YFSETQ. The CDR3 DNA reads TGCGCCAGCAGCTTTGGGCCAGGGGGCGCGGGGGAGCAGTACTTC. It codes for CASSFGPGGAGEQYF.

This clonotype was found once. This is likely a read error, given that the CDR3 carries no conserved phenylalanine or tryptophan at its end. The V call is TRBV20-1, the J call TRBJ2-3, with 10 bases identical to TRBD2. The V gene's germline CDR1 is DFQATT and CDR2 SNEGSKA (reference sequence). The trim removed 3 bases at V and 3 bases at J, leaving 12 bases unmatched. This CDR3 has 17 amino acids. The CDR3 sequence is CSASKSSGSGLTDTQYL. DNA for the CDR3: TGCAGTGCTAGCAAGTCTAGCGGGAGTGGTTTGACAGATACGCAGTATTTA.

The chain employs TRBV7-9 and TRBJ1-4, with 7 bases aligning to TRBD1. Trimming removed 3 bases from V and 6 bases from J; junction bases left unmatched: 4. Germline V gene lookup returns CDR1 SEHNR and CDR2 FQNEAQ (reference sequence). The CDR3 contains 14 residues. The CDR3 DNA reads as TGTGCCAGCAGCTTGACAGGGAATCATGAAAAACTGTTTTTT. Encoded protein: CASSLTGNHEKLFF.

The gene calls are TRBV5-4 and TRBJ1-6, with TRBD1 matching 8 bases. Per the germline V gene, CDR1 is SGHNT and CDR2 is YYREEE (reference sequence). There are 14 residues in the CDR3. Trimming cost V 1 base and J 8 bases; bases outside gene matches: 2. This CDR3 reads CASSLNRGDSPLHF. CDR3 nucleotide sequence: TGTGCCAGCAGCTTGAACAGGGGGGATTCACCCCTCCACTTT.

The chain couples TRBV7-2 to TRBJ1-4, with D perhaps TRBD1 (5 bases). This CDR3 is built from 15 residues. V lost 4 bases, J lost 6 bases, and 15 bases lay in between. The V gene's germline CDR1 is SGHTA and CDR2 FQGNSA. CDR3 in amino acids: CASSSWERGDEKLFF. The DNA for the CDR3 is TGTGCCAGCAGCTCCTGGGAAAGAGGGGATGAAAAACTGTTTTTT.

About this clonotype: The junction and the germline gene differ at one end; a read error may be behind it. The chain employs TRBV9 and TRBJ1-1; 8 bases map to TRBD1. The V gene's germline CDR1 is SGDLS and CDR2 YYNGEE. This CDR3 has 14 residues. This CDR3 reads CASSGGTGPGPEAF. CDR3 in DNA: TGTGCCAGCAGCGGAGGGACAGGACCTGGCCCGGAAGCTTTT.

This clonotype was found a few times. V and J are TRBV12-3 or TRBV12-4 and TRBJ1-2; D unresolved. This CDR3 has 13 residues. Trimming pared 3 bases from V and 8 bases from J, leaving 13 bases between. Written as DNA, the CDR3 is TGTGCCAGCAGTTTTCCTGGGAAGGACGGCTACACCTTC. It encodes CASSFPGKDGYTF.

V gene TRBV6-1 combines with J gene TRBJ2-1; no reliable D call. Germline values: CDR1 MNHNS, CDR2 SASEGT. This CDR3 contains 15 residues. V was clipped by 4 bases and J by 2 bases, with 12 bases between them. The CDR3 spells CASSGAGEPYNEQFF. As DNA, the CDR3 is TGTGCCAGCAGTGGTGCAGGTGAACCCTACAATGAGCAGTTCTTC.

This clonotype has a handful of counts. The rearrangement joins TRBV3-1 to TRBJ1-6; 9 bases fit TRBD1. Losses at the gene ends were 7 bases for V and 0 bases for J; bases not matched to a gene: 4. CDR1 LGHDT and CDR2 YNNKEL come from the germline V gene (reference sequence). The CDR3 covers 16 residues. The CDR3 DNA reads as TGTGCCAGCAACGACAGGGGGAGCTCCTATAATTCACCCCTCCACTTT. This translates into CASNDRGSSYNSPLHF.

This clonotype was found many times. Here the CDR3 DNA reads TGCGCCAGCAGCTTGTCAGGACAGAGGTTATATTTT. Its translation is CASSLSGQRLYF. The chain joins TRBV5-1 to TRBJ1-3, with D possibly TRBD1 on 6 matching bases. The CDR3 sequence is 12 residues long. The ends were cut back, 1 base at V and 14 bases at J, with 13 bases in the middle. Germline V gene data show CDR1 as SGHRS and CDR2 as YFSETQ.

This clonotype showed up many times. J is TRBJ2-5 and V is TRBV5-5; the D gene could be TRBD1 or TRBD2 (5 bases each). CDR3 length: 15 amino acids. The germline gives CDR1 SGHKS, CDR2 YYEKEE (reference sequence). V dropped 3 bases and J dropped 2 bases, with 14 bases sitting between them. The CDR3 loop reads CASSSPGTAQETQYF. The CDR3 DNA is TGTGCCAGCAGCTCCCCCGGGACGGCGCAAGAGACCCAGTACTTC. Combining the CDR3 with reference TRBV5-5 and TRBJ2-5 gives the whole variable domain DAGVTQSPTHLIKTRGQQVTLRCSPISGHKSVSWYQQVLGQGPQFIFQYYEKEERGRGNFPDRFSARQFPNYSSELNVNALLLGDSALYLCASSSPGTAQETQYFGPGTRLLVL.

This clonotype was found a few times. V usage is TRBV7-9 and J usage is TRBJ2-1; D is perhaps TRBD1 or TRBD2 (5 bases each). Trimming stripped 5 bases from V and 9 bases from J, with 26 bases between. Germline assignment: CDR1 SEHNR and CDR2 FQNEAQ (reference sequence). The CDR3 consists of 17 residues. The CDR3 loop is CASSRGIVGDPRGEQFF. In nucleotides, the CDR3 is TGTGCCAGCAGCCGCGGAATCGTAGGGGACCCCCGGGGTGAGCAGTTCTTC.

The table lists this clonotype with a few counts. V gene TRBV7-2 combines with J gene TRBJ2-1; TRBD2 aligns across 7 bases. From germline, CDR1 is SGHTA and CDR2 FQGNSA. This CDR3 has 15 residues. With 5 bases clipped from V and 0 bases from J, the junction kept 4 bases outside the gene matches. Written as DNA, the CDR3 is TGTGCCAGCAGCGTGGGACTAAACTCCTACAATGAGCAGTTCTTC. Its translation: CASSVGLNSYNEQFF.

About this clonotype itself: A much larger clone differs by one base, so this may be a read error. The CDR3 end shows no conserved phenylalanine or tryptophan, and so a read error is likely. The CDR3 sequence: CASSFQVGSQETQYL. In DNA, the CDR3 is TGTGCCAGCAGTTTTCAGGTCGGCTCACAAGAGACCCAGTACTTG. The chain combines TRBV12-3 or TRBV12-4 with TRBJ2-5; no clear D gene. V lost 3 bases to trimming and J lost 2 bases, with 13 bases between them. This CDR3 region has 15 residues.

A few counts support this clonotype. The chain carries TRBV20-1 and TRBJ2-3; D remains ambiguous. The V gene's germline CDR1 is DFQATT and CDR2 SNEGSKA (reference sequence). CDR3 size: 14 residues. The ends were cut back, 3 bases at V and 3 bases at J, with 13 bases in the middle. CDR3 residues: CSARNPLGTDTQYF. The CDR3 DNA follows: TGCAGTGCTAGGAATCCTCTAGGGACAGATACGCAGTATTTT.

This clonotype has more than one count but fewer than ten. This chain connects TRBV9 to TRBJ2-7, with 10 bases fitting TRBD2. The CDR3 runs to 16 residues. V shed 4 bases, J shed 2 bases, and the junction held 9 bases outside the gene matches. CDR1 is SGDLS, CDR2 YYNGEE, per germline. The CDR3 DNA reads TGTGCCAGCAGCCCCCAGAGCGGGAGGGGAGCCTACGAGCAGTACTTC. Translated, it gives CASSPQSGRGAYEQYF.

The chain recombines TRBV20-1 with TRBJ2-5; 10 bases fit TRBD2. Germline loops: CDR1 DFQATT, CDR2 SNEGSKA (reference sequence). The CDR3 has 14 residues. V lost 6 bases and J lost 1; bases outside the gene matches: 5. This chain's CDR3 is CSAPLAGSQETQYF. The CDR3 nucleotides are TGCAGTGCGCCACTAGCGGGGAGCCAAGAGACCCAGTACTTC.

This clonotype showed up just once. The chain is built from TRBV21-1 and TRBJ1-1; no DNA check was done on the table's D call, TRBD1. TRBV21-1 is tagged as a pseudogene. CDR3 size: 14 residues. This CDR3 reads CASSTSGVWTEAFF. The CDR3 nucleotides are TGTGCCAGCAGCACATCAGGGGTTTGGACTGAAGCTTTCTTT.

V is TRBV29-1 and J is TRBJ2-7; TRBD1 agrees at 9 bases. Germline-derived CDR1 and CDR2 are SQVTM and ANQGSEA. This CDR3 comprises 14 residues. V was clipped by 1 base and J by 3 bases; unmatched bases: 4. The CDR3 loop is CSVEAAGQGYEQYF. DNA of the CDR3: TGCAGCGTTGAAGCCGCGGGACAGGGCTACGAGCAGTACTTC.

This clonotype has just a few counts. This chain connects TRBV5-1 to TRBJ2-1; 8 bases match TRBD1. CDR1 SGHRS and CDR2 YFSETQ come from the germline V gene. The junction had 4 bases not matched to a gene; V was cut back by 4 bases and J by 7 bases. CDR3 size: 13 residues. The CDR3 region is CASSQQGANEQFF. The CDR3, as DNA: TGCGCCAGCAGCCAGCAGGGGGCGAATGAGCAGTTCTTC.

There are a few counts of this clonotype. The chain employs TRBV11-2 and TRBJ2-1, with no clear D. CDR1 is SGHAT and CDR2 is FQNNGV in the germline V gene. The V end was cut by 8 bases, the J end by 0 bases, with 26 bases between. The CDR3 is 19 residues long. The CDR3 nucleotides are TGTGCCAGCCGACGAACCGGGTCCCGAGGCTTGGGCTCCTACAATGAGCAGTTCTTC. The encoded protein is CASRRTGSRGLGSYNEQFF. Full variable domain (rest looked up from reference TRBV11-2 and TRBJ2-1): EAGVAQSPRYKIIEKRQSVAFWCNPISGHATLYWYQQILGQGPKLLIQFQNNGVVDDSQLPKDRFSAERLKGVDSTLKIQPAKLEDSAVYLCASRRTGSRGLGSYNEQFFGPGTRLTVL.